Listed here are 32 T cell receptor beta chains from one sample, sequenced in a study of tumor-infiltrating lymphocytes in primary liver carcinoma (TCRdb year 2017). Blood RNA was extracted from unsorted whole blood using TRIzol reagent, and germline DNA was obtained with the DNeasy Blood & Tissue kit. The reads were generated on an Illumina HiSeq 2500. Using a constant-region primer and ProtoScript II reverse transcriptase, TCRbeta-specific cDNA was reverse-transcribed from around 500 ng total RNA. The TCRbeta libraries were prepared through three rounds of nested multiplex PCR following a slightly modified ARM-PCR procedure. Each of the first two PCR rounds ran for approximately 10 cycles and used multiplex TRBV1-TRBV30 forward primers together with a Cbeta reverse primer. Clones were called with MiXCR by TCRdb after fastp trimmed the public reads at Q25, and only in-frame beta chains were retained. Every CDR3 protein is listed once, alongside the most common genes and DNA of its rows. The sample has just over 300,000 distinct CDR3 sequences on record, around 50% of them singletons. The ten largest clones take up about 18% of the sample.

Specimen: peripheral blood. The receptor set was obtained from a woman aged 30 to 39 with primary liver carcinoma and hepatitis B virus infection.

V and J are TRBV12-3 or TRBV12-4 and TRBJ2-5; D may be TRBD1 or TRBD2 (7 bases each). The CDR3 length is 14 residues. The V end was cut by 6 bases, the J end by 2 bases, with 13 bases between. CDR3 DNA: TGTGCCAGCAGGGGAGGGACAGTACAAGAGACCCAGTACTTC. Its translation: CASRGGTVQETQYF.

Note on this clonotype: At one end, the junction sequence differs from germline, possibly due to a read error. J is TRBJ2-1 and V is TRBV4-3; TRBD2 might be the D (5 bases). The V gene's germline CDR1 is LGHNA and CDR2 YSLEER. This CDR3 has 16 residues. CDR3 loop: CASNQDHTGFGNEQFF. CDR3 sequence (DNA): TGCGCCAGCAACCAAGATCACACGGGGTTCGGAAATGAGCAGTTCTTC.

About this clonotype: A much larger clone lies a single base off, so this may be a read error. The chain links TRBV11-2 to TRBJ2-5; 16 nucleotides agree with TRBD2. The CDR3 sequence is 16 residues long. Germline lookup yields CDR1 SGHAT and CDR2 FQNNGV. V dropped 8 bases and J dropped 9; count of bases not matched to a gene: 12. CDR3 coding DNA: TGTGCCAGCGGCCTATCAGAGGGACTAGCGGGGGGGGCCCAGTACTTC. It codes for CASGLSEGLAGGAQYF. The full variable domain, its missing parts supplied by reference TRBV11-2 and TRBJ2-5, is EAGVAQSPRYKIIEKRQSVAFWCNPISGHATLYWYQQILGQGPKLLIQFQNNGVVDDSQLPKDRFSAERLKGVDSTLKIQPAKLEDSAVYLCASGLSEGLAGGAQYFGPGTRLLVL.

The gene calls are TRBV29-1 and TRBJ2-3, with a possible D match to TRBD2 (7 bases). The V gene lost 2 bases and the J gene lost 2 bases, with 14 bases spanning the gap. This CDR3 comprises 15 residues. The germline V gene has CDR1 SQVTM and CDR2 ANQGSEA. CDR3 nucleotides: TGCAGCGTTGAAAAGGGGGGGGCAACCACAGATACGCAGTATTTT. Translated: CSVEKGGATTDTQYF.

The chain carries TRBV28 and TRBJ2-3; 8 positions match TRBD2. This CDR3 region has 14 residues. Germline trimming cut 3 bases from V and 6 bases from J; bases unmatched to any gene: 5. From germline, CDR1 is MDHEN and CDR2 SYDVKM. CDR3: CASSLGGRSDTQYF. The CDR3 region has the DNA TGTGCCAGCAGTTTGGGCGGGAGGTCTGATACGCAGTATTTT.

This clonotype was seen once. V gene TRBV5-1 combines with J gene TRBJ2-5, with D perhaps being TRBD1 or TRBD2 (5 bases each). Germline loops: CDR1 SGHRS, CDR2 YFSETQ. The CDR3 sequence is 15 residues long. The V gene lost 2 bases and the J gene lost 3 bases, with 14 bases spanning the gap. Written as DNA, the CDR3 is TGCGCCAGCAGCTTATTCGGGACGGAGAAAGAGACCCAGTACTTC. Translating it yields CASSLFGTEKETQYF.

This chain links TRBV29-1 with TRBJ1-3; D possibly corresponds to TRBD1 (5 bases). Trimming removed 7 bases from V and 4 bases from J, with 11 bases in between. The CDR3 covers 12 residues. Germline CDR1 reads SQVTM; CDR2 reads ANQGSEA. CDR3 region: CSARESGNTIYF. The CDR3 nucleotides are TGCAGCGCCAGGGAGTCGGGAAACACCATATATTTT.

This clonotype was recorded many times. This rearrangement joins TRBV30 to TRBJ2-1; tentatively, D is TRBD2 (7 bases). Germline loops: CDR1 GTSNPN, CDR2 SVGIG (reference sequence). Trimming took off 5 bases at V and 6 bases at J, with 20 bases between the two ends. CDR3 length: 15 residues. CDR3 sequence: CAWSGGGGVGNEQFF. The CDR3, as DNA: TGTGCCTGGTCCGGAGGGGGAGGGGTGGGCAATGAGCAGTTCTTC. The variable domain in full, completed from reference TRBV30 and TRBJ2-1, reads SQTIHQWPATLVQPVGSPLSLECTVEGTSNPNLYWYRQAAGRGLQLLFYSVGIGQISSEVPQNLSASRPQDRQFILSSKKLLLSDSGFYLCAWSGGGGVGNEQFFGPGTRLTVL.

The chain employs TRBV12-3 or TRBV12-4 and TRBJ2-3; 7 positions agree with TRBD1. The CDR3 contains 16 residues. Losses at the gene ends were 6 bases for V and 1 base for J; bases not matched to a gene: 10. CDR3 bases: TGTGCCAGCAGATCCCGACAGGGTCTGGGCACAGATACGCAGTATTTT. Translating gives CASRSRQGLGTDTQYF.

With respect to this clonotype: A much larger clone differs by one base, so this may be a read error. V gene TRBV6-2 or TRBV6-3 combines with J gene TRBJ2-3; 8 positions match TRBD2. The CDR3 totals 17 residues. Germline loops: CDR1 MNHEY, CDR2 SVGEGT. Trimming removed 6 bases from V and 2 bases from J; junction bases left unmatched: 13. The CDR3 DNA follows: TGTGCCAGCAGCTCGCCTCGTCGGGAGGGATACACAGATACGCAGTATTTT. It translates to CASSSPRREGYTDTQYF.

This clonotype was counted a few times. Since the CDR3 does not end with the conserved phenylalanine or tryptophan, this likely comes from a read error. The V gene is TRBV2, the J gene TRBJ1-6, with a tentative D call TRBD1 (5 bases). Germline CDR1 and CDR2: SNHLY and FYNNEI. This CDR3 has 15 residues. The V end was cut by 1 base, the J end by 2 bases, with 6 bases between. For the CDR3, the DNA is TGTGCCAGCAGTGAAGAGGGGACCTATAATTCACCCCTCCACCTT. Its translation is CASSEEGTYNSPLHL.

A word on this clonotype: An end of the junction differs from the germline gene, which may be a read error. This rearrangement joins TRBV29-1 to TRBJ2-7; possibly TRBD2 for D (6 bases). There are 15 residues in the CDR3. Germline loops: CDR1 SQVTM, CDR2 ANQGSEA. The CDR3 protein is CNVEMGSSASYEQYF. CDR3 in DNA: TGCAACGTTGAAATGGGGTCTAGCGCCTCCTACGAGCAGTACTTC.

Concerning this clonotype: Sequence at one end of the junction differs from germline and may be a read error. The chain links TRBV11-2 to TRBJ2-7; tentative D call: TRBD2 (6 bases). The length of the CDR3 is 12 residues. Germline V lookup: CDR1 SGHAT, CDR2 FQNNGV. The CDR3 sequence is CTSSFAGREHYF. The CDR3 nucleotides are TGTACAAGCAGCTTTGCGGGGCGCGAGCATTACTTC. Supplemented by reference TRBV11-2 and TRBJ2-7, the full variable domain reads EAGVAQSPRYKIIEKRQSVAFWCNPISGHATLYWYQQILGQGPKLLIQFQNNGVVDDSQLPKDRFSAERLKGVDSTLKIQPAKLEDSAVYLCTSSFAGREHYFGPGTRLTVT.

Comment on this clonotype: A much larger clonotype is one base distant, so this may be a read error. CDR3 loop: CASILGSYEEYF. For the CDR3, the DNA is TGTGCCAGCATTCTAGGATCCTACGAGGAGTACTTC. V usage is TRBV2 and J usage is TRBJ2-7; D uncertain. The CDR3 is made up of 12 amino acids. CDR1 and CDR2 from the germline V gene are SNHLY and FYNNEI. The entire variable domain, with the rest obtained from reference TRBV2 and TRBJ2-7, is as follows: EPEVTQTPSHQVTQMGQEVILRCVPISNHLYFYWYRQILGQKVEFLVSFYNNEISEKSEIFDDQFSVERPDGSNFTLKIRSTKLEDSAMYFCASILGSYEEYFGPGTRLTVT.

This clonotype has only a few counts. The chain combines TRBV7-8 with TRBJ1-4; unclear D gene. Trimming shortened V by 5 bases and J by 5 bases, and 15 bases separated the two germline ends. The CDR3 consists of 15 residues. Germline CDR1 reads SGHVS; CDR2 reads FQNEAQ. The CDR3, as DNA: TGTGCCAGCAGCCTTACCTCGGAGCGGAATGAAAAACTGTTTTTT. Protein sequence: CASSLTSERNEKLFF.

In its sample, this clonotype was seen many times. The chain carries TRBV6-5 and TRBJ2-3, with TRBD2 identical over 11 bases. The CDR3 spans 17 residues. Trimming cost V 0 bases and J 5 bases; bases outside gene matches: 7. The germline CDR1 and CDR2 sequences are MNHEY and SVGAGI. The CDR3 loop is CASSYSLAGGPEDTQYF. CDR3 nucleotides: TGTGCCAGCAGTTACTCCTTAGCGGGAGGGCCCGAAGATACGCAGTATTTT.

The V and J genes are TRBV11-3 and TRBJ2-1, with D unresolved. Germline V gene lookup returns CDR1 SGHNT and CDR2 YENEEA. V lost 5 bases, J lost 0 bases, and 11 bases lay in between. The CDR3 sequence is 15 residues long. The CDR3 DNA follows: TGTGCCAGCAGCCCCGAGTTAAGCTCCTACAATGAGCAGTTCTTC. Its translation is CASSPELSSYNEQFF.

This chain uses TRBV5-5 with TRBJ2-3, with D uncertain. There are 13 residues in the CDR3. Trimming removed 7 bases from V and 3 bases from J, with 12 bases in between. Looked up from germline, CDR1 is SGHKS and CDR2 is YYEKEE (reference sequence). CDR3 coding DNA: TGTGCCAGCTCCGGCGGTACTACAGATACGCAGTATTTT. Its protein product is CASSGGTTDTQYF.

This clonotype was observed a few times. The chain uses TRBV12-3 or TRBV12-4 and TRBJ1-4; TRBD1 is a possible D gene (6 bases). The ends were cut back, 2 bases at V and 4 bases at J, with 23 bases in the middle. There are 19 residues in the CDR3. This CDR3 reads CASSLFPNLRRGDNEKLFF. The CDR3 DNA reads TGTGCCAGCAGTTTATTCCCCAACCTGAGGAGGGGGGATAATGAAAAACTGTTTTTT.

The chain is built from TRBV12-3 or TRBV12-4 and TRBJ2-3; TRBD1 or TRBD2 may be the D gene (5 bases each). This CDR3 has 15 amino acids. V lost 5 bases and J 1 base, leaving 13 bases between the germline ends. CDR3 in amino acids: CASSQRVGGTDTQYF. CDR3 nucleotides: TGTGCCAGCAGTCAGAGAGTGGGGGGCACAGATACGCAGTATTTT.

Points on this clonotype: At one boundary the junction diverges from the germline segment, which might be a read error. The chain is built from TRBV4-3 and TRBJ1-2; no clear D gene. The CDR3 runs to 14 residues. CDR1 LGHNA and CDR2 YSLEER come from the germline V gene. The CDR3 DNA reads TGCGCCGGCAGCCAAGTGGTCGGAGTTTCTGGCAACACCTTC. This gives the protein CAGSQVVGVSGNTF.

The J gene is TRBJ1-4, the V gene TRBV7-9; D may be TRBD1 (6 bases). Germline V gene lookup returns CDR1 SEHNR and CDR2 FQNEAQ (reference sequence). V gave up 3 bases and J gave up 7 bases, with 12 bases separating them. The CDR3 runs to 14 residues. The CDR3 here is CASSFAQGSEKLFF. The CDR3 DNA reads as TGTGCCAGCAGCTTCGCACAGGGATCTGAAAAACTGTTTTTT.

This clonotype came up a few times. The V call is TRBV6-1, the J call TRBJ2-7; weak D call: TRBD1 (5 bases). The CDR3 spans 14 residues. Trimming removed 7 bases from V and 1 base from J, with 14 bases in between. Germline CDR1 reads MNHNS; CDR2 reads SASEGT. The CDR3 region is CASTPDITSYEQYF. The CDR3 nucleotides read TGTGCCAGCACCCCGGACATCACTTCCTACGAGCAGTACTTC.

The chain is built from TRBV10-3 and TRBJ1-1; perhaps TRBD1 as D (5 bases). The V gene lost 3 bases and the J gene lost 2 bases, with 13 bases spanning the gap. There are 15 residues in the CDR3. Per germline, CDR1 ENHRY and CDR2 SYGVKD. As DNA, the CDR3 is TGTGCCATCAGTGATTCCGGGGGAGCCAACACTGAAGCTTTCTTT. Its protein is CAISDSGGANTEAFF.

Comments on this clonotype: A much larger clone sits a single nucleotide away, making a read error possible. The CDR3 DNA reads TGTGCCGGCAGCTTACAACAGGGGGCGACCGGGGAGCTGTTTTTT. This codes for CAGSLQQGATGELFF. The rearrangement links TRBV11-2 to TRBJ2-2; 9 nucleotides agree with TRBD1. CDR3 length: 15 residues. Germline CDR1 reads SGHAT; CDR2 reads FQNNGV.

The table lists this clonotype with a count of one. A read error may produce the germline difference seen at one junction end. The J gene is TRBJ2-2, the V gene TRBV6-2 or TRBV6-3; D unclear. The CDR3 runs to 11 residues. Germline CDR1 and CDR2: MNHEY and SVGEGT. In DNA form, the CDR3 reads TGTACCAGCAGTTACACCGGGGAGCTGTTTTTT. Translation: CTSSYTGELFF.

This clonotype occurred once. A much larger clone differs by one base, so this may be a read error. The rearrangement joins TRBV4-3 to TRBJ2-1; 7 nucleotides match TRBD1. CDR1 is LGHNA and CDR2 is YSLEER in the germline V gene. The CDR3 is 14 amino acids. CDR3 DNA: TGCGCCAGCAGACAAGGGGGACAGCATCATGAGCAGTTCTTC. Its translation is CASRQGGQHHEQFF.

This chain links TRBV5-4 with TRBJ1-1, with 7 bases aligning to TRBD1. V was clipped by 0 bases and J by 3 bases; unmatched bases: 8. This CDR3 is built from 16 residues. Germline V gives CDR1 SGHNT, CDR2 YYREEE (reference sequence). The CDR3 coding sequence is TGTGCCAGCAGCTTGGACCCGACAGGGAAGCACACTGAAGCTTTCTTT. Its protein product is CASSLDPTGKHTEAFF.

Comment on this clonotype: An end of the junction differs from the germline gene, which may be a read error. The rearrangement links TRBV4-2 to TRBJ1-5; D call uncertain. The CDR3 length is 13 residues. The germline CDR1 and CDR2 sequences are LGHNA and YNFKEQ. The DNA for the CDR3 is TGTGCCAGTAGCCAAGCTCCCGAAGGGACCCAGCATTTT. It encodes CASSQAPEGTQHF.

J is TRBJ2-7 and V is TRBV6-1; maybe TRBD2 (5 bases). Germline V CDR1 and CDR2: MNHNS, SASEGT. The CDR3 covers 17 residues. V was shortened by 2 bases and J by 3 bases, with 20 bases between the two germline ends. For the CDR3, the DNA is TGTGCCAGCAGTGAAATGAAGAGTGCGGGCACCGACTACGAGCAGTACTTC. This translates into CASSEMKSAGTDYEQYF.

For this clonotype: A read error may account for a junction end that differs from germline. The genes are TRBV4-1 and TRBJ2-5; D is possibly TRBD2 (6 bases). The V gene's germline CDR1 is MGHRA and CDR2 YSYEKL. The length of the CDR3 is 17 residues. The CDR3 loop reads CTSSQALGGRLSETQYF. DNA for the CDR3: TGCACCAGCAGCCAAGCCCTCGGGGGAAGGTTAAGCGAGACCCAGTACTTC.

The chain carries TRBV4-1 and TRBJ2-1; D remains unclear. Germline CDR1 MGHRA, CDR2 YSYEKL. The V end lost 2 bases, the J end lost 5 bases, and 13 bases lay between the germline ends. This CDR3 region has 15 residues. The DNA of the CDR3 is TGCGCCAGCAGCCAACAGACTCGACCGCACAATGAGCAGTTCTTC. Translation gives CASSQQTRPHNEQFF.